This T cell receptor beta chain was sequenced during a study of blood T cell repertoires in COVID-19. Study as a whole: Italy, Spain and the United States were the sources of the convalescent and acute COVID-19 samples.

Original methodology: Researchers report that nucleated cell counts were estimated from reference gene primer amplification. Using immunoSEQ multiplex PCR, the repertoire was profiled, and TCRdb retains in-frame clones only, with some absent. V, J and clone size derive from that table, while D and trimming were established from the DNA sequence. Of about 180,000 clones detected, 80% to 90% appear once; the ten largest clones hold under 2%. The V gene end was trimmed by 10 bases and the J gene end by 7 bases; junction bases not matched to a gene: 2. CDR1 ENHRY and CDR2 SYGVKD come from the germline V gene. The CDR3 extends over 12 amino acids.

This TCR was recovered from a man in his late teens or twenties who had recovered from COVID-19. The source material was peripheral blood. The rearrangement links TRBV10-3 to TRBJ2-1, with 12 bases fitting TRBD1. The CDR3 is CATGQGANEQFF. CDR3 nucleotide sequence: TGTGCCACGGGACAGGGGGCGAATGAGCAGTTCTTC.